This T cell receptor beta chain was observed in a study of cytomegalovirus exposure and HLA in healthy donors. Assay used: immunoSEQ multiplex PCR; TCRdb lists only in-frame clones, some missing. The data contain some 48,000 clones, about 94% of them singletons. Trimming shortened V by 6 bases and J by 5 bases, and 10 bases separated the two germline ends. The CDR3 contains 12 residues. The germline gives CDR1 LNHDA, CDR2 SQIVND (reference sequence). This receptor was identified in a woman in her late teens or twenties in good health and CMV-seropositive. The J gene is TRBJ2-5, the V gene TRBV19; D is perhaps TRBD2 (7 bases). Sequenced input: PBMCs. CDR3 region: CASRGGAETQYF. The DNA of the CDR3 is TGTGCCAGTAGAGGGGGGGCGGAGACCCAGTACTTC.